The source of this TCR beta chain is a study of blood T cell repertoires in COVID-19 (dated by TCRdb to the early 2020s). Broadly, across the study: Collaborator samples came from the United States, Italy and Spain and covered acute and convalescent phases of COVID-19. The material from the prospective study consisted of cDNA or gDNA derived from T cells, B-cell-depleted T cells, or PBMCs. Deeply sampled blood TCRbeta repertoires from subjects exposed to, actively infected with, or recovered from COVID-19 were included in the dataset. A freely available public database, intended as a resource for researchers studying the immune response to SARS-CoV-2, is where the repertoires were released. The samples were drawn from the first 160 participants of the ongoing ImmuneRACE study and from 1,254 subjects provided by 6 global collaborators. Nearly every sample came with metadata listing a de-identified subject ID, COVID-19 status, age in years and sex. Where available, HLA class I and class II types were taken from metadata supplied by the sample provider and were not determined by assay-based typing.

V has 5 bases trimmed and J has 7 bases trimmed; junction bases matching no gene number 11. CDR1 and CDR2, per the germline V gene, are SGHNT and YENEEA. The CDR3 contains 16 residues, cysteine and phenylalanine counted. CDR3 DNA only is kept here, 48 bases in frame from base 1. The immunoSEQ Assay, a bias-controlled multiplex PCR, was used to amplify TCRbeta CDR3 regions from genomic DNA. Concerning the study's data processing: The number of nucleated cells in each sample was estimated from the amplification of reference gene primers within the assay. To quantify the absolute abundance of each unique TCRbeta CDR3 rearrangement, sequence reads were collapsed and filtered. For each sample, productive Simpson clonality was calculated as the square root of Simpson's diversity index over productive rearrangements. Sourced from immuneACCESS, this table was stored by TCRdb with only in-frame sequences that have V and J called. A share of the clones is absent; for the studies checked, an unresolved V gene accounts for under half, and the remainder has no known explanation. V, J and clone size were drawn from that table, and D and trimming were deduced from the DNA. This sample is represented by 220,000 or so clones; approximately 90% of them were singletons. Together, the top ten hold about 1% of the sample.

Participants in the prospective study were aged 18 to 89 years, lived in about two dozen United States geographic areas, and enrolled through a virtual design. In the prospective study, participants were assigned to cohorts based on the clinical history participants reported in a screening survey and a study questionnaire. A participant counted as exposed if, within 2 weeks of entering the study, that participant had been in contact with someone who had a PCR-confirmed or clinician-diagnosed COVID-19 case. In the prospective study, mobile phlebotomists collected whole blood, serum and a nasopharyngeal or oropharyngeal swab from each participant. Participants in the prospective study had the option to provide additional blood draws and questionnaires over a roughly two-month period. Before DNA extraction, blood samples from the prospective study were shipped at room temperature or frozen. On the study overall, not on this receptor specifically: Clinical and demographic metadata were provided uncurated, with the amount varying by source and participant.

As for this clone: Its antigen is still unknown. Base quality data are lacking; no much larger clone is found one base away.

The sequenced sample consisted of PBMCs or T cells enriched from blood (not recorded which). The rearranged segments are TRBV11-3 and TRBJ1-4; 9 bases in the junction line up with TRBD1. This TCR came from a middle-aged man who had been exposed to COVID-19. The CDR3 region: CASSLSWTGVSEKLFF. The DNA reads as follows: TGTGCCAGCAGCCTATCGTGGACAGGGGTGTCTGAAAAACTGTTTTTT.